This T cell receptor (beta chain) was profiled in a study of T-cell reconstitution after alpha-beta-depleted transplantation in children (dated by TCRdb to 2016 to 2017). Background on the whole study: Using TCR repertoire profiling, the study quantitatively followed how T-cell immune reconstitution unfolded in children after TCRalphabeta/CD19-depleted allogeneic hematopoietic cell transplantation.

Results and caveats for the whole study, not just this receptor: The high TCRbeta diversity at day 60 in some patients was ascribed to recipient T cells and intrathymic progenitors that had survived conditioning. Over the following months the frequencies of hyperexpanded clones went down, and after one year T-cell counts and TCRbeta diversity were mostly credited to newly produced T cells. About two months after transplant, the apparently early recovery of alphabetaT-cell counts reportedly depended on just several hundred clones that had expanded rapidly and came from non-depleted graft cells.

The sample's treatment or condition, from its label and the paper: allogeneic hematopoietic cell transplantation with graft depleted of TCRalphabeta T cells and CD19 B cells. Transplant recipients were children who received TCRalphabeta/CD19-depleted allogeneic hematopoietic cell grafts. The protocol used for the library was PCR. Instrument used: Illumina HiSeq 2500. To normalize quantification of the TCRbeta repertoire, the TCR libraries were built with molecular barcoding that relied on unique molecular identifiers. The public reads were quality trimmed at Q25 with fastp and then assembled into clones with MiXCR by TCRdb, keeping productive beta chains. Rows with a matching CDR3 protein are joined into one entry that keeps the most common DNA and genes. Counted in this sample were more than 85,000 distinct CDR3 sequences; 7.5% to 9% of them appeared once. The top ten hold 16% of the sample. The germline V gene encodes CDR1 LNHDA and CDR2 SQIVND (reference sequence). Counted from cysteine to phenylalanine, this CDR3 has 15 amino acids. Only the CDR3 DNA is retained, 45 bases long and in frame from the first base. Relative to germline, V is 5 bases shorter and J is 0 bases shorter, with 13 bases between their ends.

This clonotype has more than one count but fewer than ten. Its cognate antigen has yet to be identified. No much larger clonotype is one base removed from it; base qualities were not supplied. The sequence was obtained from a boy younger than 10 with acute lymphoblastic leukemia, due to receive a stem cell transplant. The material sequenced was PBMCs, taken before TCRalphabeta/CD19-depleted stem cell transplant. The chain was built from TRBV19 and TRBJ1-1, with the identity of the D gene unclear. The nucleotide sequence is TGTGCCAGTAGTTCGCCGGGAAAAATGAACACTGAAGCTTTCTTT. It translates to CASSSPGKMNTEAFF.